These 15 T cell receptor beta chains were all obtained from the same sample, sequenced in a study of T cells in Graves' hyperthyroidism and ophthalmopathy. RNA transcripts gave rise to amplified TCR beta CDR3 regions. HTBI primers were the set used in a first-round RT-PCR of the TCR CDR3. TCRdb called the multiplex PCR reads again in MiXCR, with one record for every CDR3 protein. Among fewer than 750,000 distinct CDR3 sequences listed, 35% to 55% were seen once. The material sequenced was peripheral blood or thyroid tissue (not recorded which). All receptors derive from a woman between 18 and 29 years old with Graves' hyperthyroidism.

Remarks on this clonotype: The germline gene is not matched at one end of the junction; a read error may be the cause. The chain carries TRBV24-1 and TRBJ1-1, with D unresolved. CDR1 is KGHDR, CDR2 SFDVKD, per germline. The CDR3 has 15 residues. The CDR3 protein is CATSDPGAGDAEALF. DNA of the CDR3: TGTGCCACCAGTGATCCAGGAGCGGGAGACGCTGAAGCTCTCTTT.

DNA for the CDR3: TGCGCCAGCAGCCAAATACGGCGCGATGAGCAGTTCTTC. Translating gives CASSQIRRDEQFF. This chain links TRBV4-3 with TRBJ2-1; D gene ambiguous. This CDR3 has 13 residues. CDR1 is LGHNA and CDR2 is YSLEER in the germline V gene. Trimming removed 2 bases at V and 8 bases at J, with 10 bases between.

CDR3 nucleotides: TGTGCCAGCAGTGGCCCCTCGGGGGGGGGGAGCCTTGGGGAGCAGTACTTC. Its translation is CASSGPSGGGSLGEQYF. The gene calls are TRBV2 and TRBJ2-7; TRBD2 matches at 8 bases. Trimming at V came to 4 bases and at J to 7 bases, leaving 18 bases not matched to a gene. The CDR3 length is 17 residues. CDR1 SNHLY and CDR2 FYNNEI come from the germline V gene.

The rearrangement links TRBV7-2 to TRBJ1-2; 10 positions agree with TRBD1. J lost 8 bases, V lost 1 base, and 4 bases had no gene match. The germline V gene has CDR1 SGHTA and CDR2 FQGNSA. The CDR3 has 14 amino acids. The CDR3 spells CASSLVGQGSGYTF. The CDR3 DNA follows: TGTGCCAGCAGCTTAGTGGGACAGGGGTCGGGCTACACCTTC.

This chain links TRBV29-1 with TRBJ2-2; TRBD2 agrees at 7 bases. Germline V gene data show CDR1 as SQVTM and CDR2 as ANQGSEA. CDR3 length equals 17 residues. V was clipped by 8 bases and J by 4 bases; unmatched bases: 19. The CDR3 coding sequence is TGCAGCAGAGATCGGGAGGCGGGAAAAGGAGGCACCGGGGAGCTGTTTTTT. As protein: CSRDREAGKGGTGELFF.

This clonotype appeared many times. The genes are TRBV7-2 and TRBJ1-2; maybe TRBD1 (5 bases). Germline V gene lookup returns CDR1 SGHTA and CDR2 FQGNSA. This CDR3 region has 14 residues. Trimming shortened V by 2 bases and J by 4 bases, and 11 bases separated the two germline ends. The CDR3 reads CASSLYAGPYGYTF. CDR3 nucleotide sequence: TGTGCCAGCAGCTTATACGCGGGGCCCTATGGCTACACCTTC.

This clonotype showed up just once. This chain connects TRBV7-2 to TRBJ1-1; D is uncertain. The CDR3 spans 13 residues. Trimming removed 5 bases at V and 9 bases at J, with 16 bases between. Looked up from germline, CDR1 is SGHTA and CDR2 is FQGNSA. CDR3 sequence: CASSPNLADKAFF. The CDR3, as DNA: TGTGCCAGCAGCCCCAATCTGGCAGATAAAGCTTTCTTT.

V and J are TRBV29-1 and TRBJ2-5; 8 nucleotides line up with TRBD1. CDR1 is SQVTM, CDR2 ANQGSEA, per germline. The trim removed 1 base at V and 4 bases at J, leaving 8 bases unmatched. There are 15 residues in the CDR3. The CDR3 DNA reads as TGCAGCGTTGAAGGGACAGGGAACCGAGGAGAGACCCAGTACTTC. Translating gives CSVEGTGNRGETQYF.

There are many counts of this clonotype. This chain links TRBV4-2 with TRBJ1-4, with TRBD1 matching over 9 bases. Trimming at V came to 3 bases and at J to 8 bases, leaving 7 bases not matched to a gene. CDR3 length: 15 residues. Germline CDR1 is LGHNA and CDR2 is YNFKEQ. This chain's CDR3 is CASSQEGQGREKLFF. CDR3 in DNA: TGTGCCAGCAGCCAGGAGGGACAGGGAAGGGAAAAACTGTTTTTT.

This chain links TRBV9 with TRBJ2-7, with 8 bases aligning to TRBD2. Germline values: CDR1 SGDLS, CDR2 YYNGEE. This CDR3 has 16 residues. V trimming: 5 bases; J trimming: 5 bases; junction bases outside the gene matches: 15. Here the CDR3 DNA reads TGTGCCAGCAGTTTTGGGCTAGCGGGTTTTCGGGACGAGCAGTACTTC. It codes for CASSFGLAGFRDEQYF.

The J gene is TRBJ1-1, the V gene TRBV25-1, with D perhaps TRBD1 (6 bases). V lost 4 bases and J lost 0, with 12 bases in between. This CDR3 is built from 15 residues. Germline CDR1 and CDR2: MGHDK and SYGVNS. DNA for the CDR3: TGTGCCAGCAGTGCGCCCGGGACACTGAACACTGAAGCTTTCTTT. Translation gives CASSAPGTLNTEAFF.

The chain employs TRBV24-1 and TRBJ2-7; TRBD1 might be the D (5 bases). The V gene's germline CDR1 is KGHDR and CDR2 SFDVKD. Trimming removed 9 bases at V and 4 bases at J, with 15 bases between. The CDR3 spans 13 residues. This chain's CDR3 is CATQLTDPYEQYF. In DNA form, the CDR3 reads TGTGCCACCCAGTTGACAGATCCATACGAGCAGTACTTC.

The chain joins TRBV24-1 to TRBJ2-6; a weak D match, TRBD1 (5 bases). Looked up from germline, CDR1 is KGHDR and CDR2 is SFDVKD. This CDR3 spans 14 amino acids. V gave up 2 bases and J gave up 4 bases, with 5 bases separating them. The CDR3 DNA follows: TGTGCCACCAGTGATTGGACAGGGGCCAACGTCCTGACTTTC. The encoded protein is CATSDWTGANVLTF.

In this sample, this clonotype turned up many times. The genes are TRBV10-2 and TRBJ2-5; TRBD1 is a possible D gene (5 bases). Germline CDR1 WSHSY, CDR2 SAAADI. The V gene lost 2 bases and the J gene lost 2 bases, with 12 bases spanning the gap. The CDR3 extends over 15 amino acids. Written as DNA, the CDR3 is TGCGCCAGCAGTGAGACCAGGGTGCGGCAAGAGACCCAGTACTTC. Translation gives CASSETRVRQETQYF.

Ten or more counts support this clonotype. The chain is built from TRBV2 and TRBJ1-5; D not certain. The CDR3 length is 13 residues. CDR1 is SNHLY and CDR2 is FYNNEI in the germline V gene. V dropped 1 base and J dropped 7 bases, with 8 bases sitting between them. The CDR3 nucleotides read TGTGCCAGCAGTGAAGAGGGTCAGCAGCCCCAGCATTTT. It encodes CASSEEGQQPQHF.